The next 25 T cell receptor beta chains were all read from a single sample in a study of cytomegalovirus exposure and HLA in healthy donors (dated by TCRdb to about 2017). Receptor libraries were prepared by the immunoSEQ multiplex PCR assay. TCRdb's version of the immuneACCESS table is confined to in-frame rearrangements and falls short of the full clone set. An unresolved V gene accounts for under half of the shortfall where checked; the remainder is of unknown origin. This sample has about 360,000 clones in its table, and 86% of those were observed once. Clones ranked in the top ten supply approximately 0.8% of the sample. Input material: PBMCs. These receptors came from a woman in her late teens or twenties in good health and CMV-seronegative.

CDR3 sequence: CASRQTGSYEQYF. Here the CDR3 DNA reads TGTGCCAGCAGACAGACAGGTTCCTACGAGCAGTACTTC. V and J are TRBV14 and TRBJ2-7, with D tentatively TRBD1 (6 bases). CDR1 is SGHDN and CDR2 is FVKESK in the germline V gene. This CDR3 spans 13 amino acids. Trimming took 6 bases from V and 1 from J, leaving 10 bases between them.

The DNA of the CDR3 is TGCGCCAGCAGCCTTCAGGGTATTGGGAACACTGAAGCTTTCTTT. It translates to CASSLQGIGNTEAFF. V and J are TRBV5-1 and TRBJ1-1; weak D call: TRBD1 (5 bases). The CDR3 length is 15 residues. V was shortened by 4 bases and J by 1 base, with 14 bases between the two germline ends. Germline assignment: CDR1 SGHRS and CDR2 YFSETQ.

Regarding this clone: It may be a read error: a sequence one base away is much more abundant. The chain joins TRBV28 to TRBJ1-1; D is possibly TRBD1 (5 bases). V lost 5 bases and J 1 base, leaving 8 bases between the germline ends. The CDR3 is 13 amino acids. The germline V gene encodes CDR1 MDHEN and CDR2 SYDVKM. This CDR3 is CASSPTENTEAFF. In nucleotides, the CDR3 is TGTGCCAGCAGTCCGACAGAGAACACTGAAGCTTTCTTT.

The sample holds one count of this clone. The chain uses TRBV27 and TRBJ2-1, with TRBD1 identical over 7 bases. The J segment lost 14 bases and the V segment lost 5 bases, leaving 18 bases of the junction unmatched. This CDR3 is built from 15 residues. The germline V gene has CDR1 MNHEY and CDR2 SMNVEV (reference sequence). CDR3 amino acids: CASSLGTAMGPFKFF. The CDR3 coding sequence is TGTGCCAGCAGTCTAGGGACAGCGATGGGCCCATTCAAGTTCTTC.

The CDR3 loop is CASSSPGEQFF. In nucleotides, the CDR3 is TGTGCCAGCAGTTCCCCGGGGGAGCAGTTCTTC. The chain couples TRBV6-1 to TRBJ2-1; tentative D call: TRBD2 (5 bases). The CDR3 loop spans 11 amino acids. Germline-derived CDR1 and CDR2 are MNHNS and SASEGT. V was clipped by 5 bases and J by 10 bases, with 9 bases between them.

CDR3 in amino acids: CASSSRREAGELFF. The CDR3 region has the DNA TGTGCCAGCAGCAGCCGCAGGGAAGCCGGGGAGCTGTTTTTT. The chain uses TRBV13 and TRBJ2-2, with D tentatively TRBD1 (5 bases). The CDR3 runs 14 residues. Germline CDR1 and CDR2: PRHDT and FYEKMQ (reference sequence). Between the trimmed V and J ends, which lost 5 bases and 6 bases, there was a span of 13 bases.

The chain joins TRBV7-9 to TRBJ2-1, with 9 bases lining up with TRBD1. The CDR3 contains 15 residues. Per the germline V gene, CDR1 is SEHNR and CDR2 is FQNEAQ (reference sequence). Unmatched junction bases numbered 7, after V lost 5 bases and J lost 5 bases. The CDR3 DNA reads as TGTGCCAGCAGCCCGGACAGGGGAAGGAACAATGAGCAGTTCTTC. Translated: CASSPDRGRNNEQFF.

V is TRBV4-2 and J is TRBJ2-7; D perhaps matches TRBD1 (6 bases). CDR1 and CDR2 (germline): LGHNA, YNFKEQ. V was pared by 3 bases and J by 4 bases, with 19 bases between. This CDR3 has 16 residues. Here the CDR3 reads CASSQRATGTIYEQYF. CDR3 bases: TGTGCCAGCAGCCAGAGGGCCACAGGGACAATTTACGAGCAGTACTTC.

This rearrangement joins TRBV6-1 to TRBJ1-3; D is perhaps TRBD1 (5 bases). Germline loops: CDR1 MNHNS, CDR2 SASEGT. This CDR3 comprises 15 residues. Trimming shortened V by 4 bases and J by 0 bases, and 10 bases separated the two germline ends. The CDR3 is CASSGVRGSGNTIYF. The CDR3 nucleotides are TGTGCCAGCAGTGGGGTAAGGGGCTCTGGAAACACCATATATTTT.

The chain combines TRBV19 with TRBJ1-2; D may be TRBD1 (5 bases). The ends were cut back, 10 bases at V and 8 bases at J, with 14 bases in the middle. CDR3 length equals 11 residues. The V gene's germline CDR1 is LNHDA and CDR2 SQIVND (reference sequence). The DNA of the CDR3 is TGTGCCACCTCTCCGGGGGGGGGCTACACCTTC. Translating it yields CATSPGGGYTF. Based on the CDR3 plus reference TRBV19 and TRBJ1-2, the full variable domain is DGGITQSPKYLFRKEGQNVTLSCEQNLNHDAMYWYRQDPGQGLRLIYYSQIVNDFQKGDIAEGYSVSREKKESFPLTVTSAQKNPTAFYLCATSPGGGYTFGSGTRLTVV.

Concerning this clone: One end of the junction does not line up with germline, which may come from a read error. The chain uses TRBV28 and TRBJ2-1; 10 positions match TRBD1. This CDR3 has 14 amino acids. Germline CDR1 is MDHEN and CDR2 is SYDVKM. The CDR3 loop is CATVPPGQGYGRIF. The CDR3 coding sequence is TGTGCCACCGTCCCCCCGGGACAGGGGTACGGGCGGATCTTC.

As for this clone: The sample has other DNA sequences that encode this CDR3 too. The V and J genes are TRBV28 and TRBJ1-1, with 7 bases fitting TRBD1. Per the germline V gene, CDR1 is MDHEN and CDR2 is SYDVKM. CDR3 length equals 13 residues. V shed 6 bases, J shed 4 bases, and the junction held 5 bases outside the gene matches. The CDR3 DNA is TGTGCCAGCAGCCGCGACAGGGTCACTGAAGCTTTCTTT. Translating it yields CASSRDRVTEAFF.

The rearrangement links TRBV5-5 to TRBJ2-7, with 12 bases fitting TRBD1. Germline CDR1 SGHKS, CDR2 YYEKEE (reference sequence). The V gene end was trimmed by 4 bases and the J gene end by 4 bases; junction bases not matched to a gene: 3. The CDR3 contains 14 residues. CDR3 loop: CASSRGQGAYEQYF. CDR3 DNA sequence: TGTGCCAGCAGCCGGGGACAGGGGGCGTACGAGCAGTACTTC.

The chain has TRBV9 and TRBJ2-7, with 7 bases matching TRBD1. V lost 0 bases to trimming and J lost 7 bases; unmatched junction nucleotides: 13. The CDR3 runs 16 residues. Germline CDR1 is SGDLS and CDR2 is YYNGEE. CDR3 residues: CASSVGRDSSREEQYF. Written as DNA, the CDR3 is TGTGCCAGCAGCGTAGGCCGGGACAGCTCACGTGAAGAGCAGTACTTC.

J is TRBJ2-5 and V is TRBV10-1; 10 nucleotides match TRBD2. This CDR3 has 16 residues. The germline gives CDR1 WNHNN, CDR2 SYGVQD (reference sequence). V gave up 2 bases and J gave up 4 bases; unmatched junction bases: 7. CDR3 nucleotide sequence: TGCGCCAGCAGTGAGCGGCTAGCGGGAGATCGAGAGACCCAGTACTTC. This encodes CASSERLAGDRETQYF.

This clone was recorded only once. The chain uses TRBV5-8 and TRBJ2-1, with 7 bases matching TRBD1. J was trimmed by 5 bases and V by 4 bases; bases with no gene match: 12. CDR3 length: 16 residues. Germline V gene sequence: CDR1 SGHTS, CDR2 YDEGEE. The CDR3 spells CASSRQGVTFNNEQFF. In DNA, the CDR3 is TGTGCCAGCAGCAGACAGGGAGTGACCTTCAACAATGAGCAGTTCTTC.

This chain uses TRBV7-2 with TRBJ1-5, with unresolved D. In germline, CDR1 is SGHTA, CDR2 FQGNSA. The CDR3 spans 13 residues. V lost 6 bases and J 4 bases, leaving 10 bases between the germline ends. CDR3 sequence reads: CASSTYSNQPQHF. The CDR3 DNA reads as TGTGCCAGCAGTACCTACAGTAATCAGCCCCAGCATTTT.

V gene TRBV19 combines with J gene TRBJ1-2; D might be TRBD1 (5 bases). The CDR3 is 12 residues long. Trimming took 1 base from V and 7 from J, leaving 7 bases between them. Germline V lookup: CDR1 LNHDA, CDR2 SQIVND (reference sequence). In DNA, the CDR3 is TGTGCCAGTAGTATAGGGGGCACTGGCTACACCTTC. Protein product: CASSIGGTGYTF.

This chain connects TRBV27 to TRBJ2-3, with 7 bases that match TRBD1. Germline V CDR1 and CDR2: MNHEY, SMNVEV (reference sequence). This CDR3 spans 16 amino acids. Germline trimming cut 0 bases from V and 1 base from J; bases unmatched to any gene: 4. DNA for the CDR3: TGTGCCAGCAGTTTATCGTGGCAGGGGGGCACAGATACGCAGTATTTT. Its translation: CASSLSWQGGTDTQYF.

The V gene is TRBV5-1, the J gene TRBJ1-1; D might be TRBD1 (5 bases). The germline V gene encodes CDR1 SGHRS and CDR2 YFSETQ. Trimming left V 0 bases short and J 8 bases short, with 5 bases between. The CDR3 loop spans 11 amino acids. The CDR3 region has the DNA TGCGCCAGCAGCTTGGACAGGGAAGCTTTCTTT. Translated, it gives CASSLDREAFF.

This clone occurred once. V is TRBV5-1 and J is TRBJ2-7; no definite D call. V was cut by 2 bases and J by 3 bases, with 6 bases left in between. The CDR3 contains 12 residues. Germline CDR1 and CDR2: SGHRS and YFSETQ. The CDR3 protein is CASSFGGYEQYF. The CDR3 DNA reads as TGCGCCAGCAGCTTTGGCGGCTACGAGCAGTACTTC.

This chain connects TRBV29-1 to TRBJ1-1, with D possibly matching TRBD1 (6 bases). Trimming removed 5 bases from V and 0 bases from J, with 10 bases in between. There are 13 residues in the CDR3. CDR1 is SQVTM and CDR2 is ANQGSEA in the germline V gene. This CDR3 reads CSVSGALNTEAFF. The CDR3 DNA follows: TGCAGCGTTTCAGGGGCTTTGAACACTGAAGCTTTCTTT. The variable domain in full, completed from reference TRBV29-1 and TRBJ1-1, reads SAVISQKPSRDICQRGTSLTIQCQVDSQVTMMFWYRQQPGQSLTLIATANQGSEATYESGFVIDKFPISRPNLTFSTLTVSNMSPEDSSIYLCSVSGALNTEAFFGQGTRLTVV.

The chain couples TRBV2 to TRBJ2-1; 9 nucleotides agree with TRBD2. Per the germline V gene, CDR1 is SNHLY and CDR2 is FYNNEI. CDR3 size: 11 residues. Losses at the gene ends were 8 bases for V and 9 bases for J; bases not matched to a gene: 2. CDR3 DNA: TGTGCCAGCGAAGCGGGAGGTGAGCAGTTCTTC. Its protein is CASEAGGEQFF.

The V call is TRBV6-5, the J call TRBJ2-7; 10 bases agree with TRBD2. The CDR3 length is 14 residues. CDR1 and CDR2 (germline): MNHEY, SVGAGI. Trimming cost V 4 bases and J 2 bases; bases outside gene matches: 2. The CDR3 region has the DNA TGTGCCAGCAGTTCGGGACTAGCGACCTACGAGCAGTACTTC. Protein product: CASSSGLATYEQYF.

This clone was recorded once. The V call is TRBV7-9, the J call TRBJ1-4, with D unresolved. The CDR3 length is 12 residues. V lost 5 bases and J 8 bases, leaving 9 bases between the germline ends. CDR1 is SEHNR, CDR2 FQNEAQ, per germline (reference sequence). The CDR3 here is CASSILEEKLFF. CDR3 in DNA: TGTGCCAGCAGCATACTAGAAGAAAAACTGTTTTTT.